The T cell receptor beta chain described here comes from a study of T cells after yellow fever vaccination. This clonotype has ten or more counts. The antigen is undetermined. V lost 5 bases and J 4 bases, leaving 10 bases between the germline ends. Germline CDR1 and CDR2: SGHTA and FQGNSA. The length of the CDR3 is 13 residues. TCRdb processed the 5' RACE reads anew with MiXCR; each CDR3 protein has one entry. The data show about 180,000 distinct CDR3 sequences, roughly 6.4% seen once. General study results and limits: FACS-sorted repertoires might harbor abundant contaminating clonotypes from the bulk population. Only a minor proportion of clonotypes was detected across both CD4 and CD8 compartments.

The specimen comprised CD4+ T cells sorted from PBMCs, sampled on the day of the first yellow fever vaccination. The V gene is TRBV7-2, the J gene TRBJ2-3; tentatively, D is TRBD1 (5 bases). This receptor was taken from a man in his late teens or twenties who received the YFV17D yellow fever vaccine. The CDR3 reads CASSRQSSDTQYF. The CDR3 DNA sequence: TGTGCCAGCAGCCGACAGTCATCAGATACGCAGTATTTT.